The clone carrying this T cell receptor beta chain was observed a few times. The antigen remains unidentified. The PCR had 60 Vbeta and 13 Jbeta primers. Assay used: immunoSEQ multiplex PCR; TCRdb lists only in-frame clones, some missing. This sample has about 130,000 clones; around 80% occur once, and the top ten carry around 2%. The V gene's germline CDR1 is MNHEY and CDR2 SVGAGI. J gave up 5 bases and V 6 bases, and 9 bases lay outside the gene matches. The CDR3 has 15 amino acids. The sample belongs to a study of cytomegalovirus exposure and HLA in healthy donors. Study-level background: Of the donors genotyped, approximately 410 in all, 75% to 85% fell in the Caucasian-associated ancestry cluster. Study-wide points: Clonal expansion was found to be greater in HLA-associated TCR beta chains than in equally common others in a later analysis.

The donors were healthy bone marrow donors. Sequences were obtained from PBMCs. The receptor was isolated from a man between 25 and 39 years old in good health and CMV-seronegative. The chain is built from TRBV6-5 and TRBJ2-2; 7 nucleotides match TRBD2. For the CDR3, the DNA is TGTGCCAGCAGGTGGAGGCGGGAGTCGACCGGGGAGCTGTTTTTT. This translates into CASRWRRESTGELFF.